The clone carrying this TCR beta chain was observed many times. The antigen is unknown. Semi-nested PCR with Nested Universal Primer A followed constant-region reverse priming of full-length variable regions. TCRdb independently ran MiXCR on the 5' RACE reads; one entry per CDR3 protein. The sample lists nearly 55,000 distinct CDR3 sequences; roughly 18% were seen once. Study results and caveats: Tumor memory CD4+ T cell TCR gene usage clustered with blood and lymph node memory CD4+ cells and lymph node naive CD4+ cells.

Germline V gene data show CDR1 as ENHRY and CDR2 as SYGVKD. Trimming removed 2 bases at V and 7 bases at J, with 14 bases between. This CDR3 has 14 amino acids. The J gene is TRBJ1-1, the V gene TRBV10-3; D gene uncertain. This clonotype was obtained from a female donor with breast cancer. The source material was naive CD4+ T cells sorted from blood. Subset described: naive CD4+ T cells, CD4+CD45RA+CD25-. The CDR3 protein is CAISETQERIEAFF. The CDR3 DNA sequence: TGTGCCATCAGTGAGACACAAGAGAGAATTGAAGCTTTCTTT.